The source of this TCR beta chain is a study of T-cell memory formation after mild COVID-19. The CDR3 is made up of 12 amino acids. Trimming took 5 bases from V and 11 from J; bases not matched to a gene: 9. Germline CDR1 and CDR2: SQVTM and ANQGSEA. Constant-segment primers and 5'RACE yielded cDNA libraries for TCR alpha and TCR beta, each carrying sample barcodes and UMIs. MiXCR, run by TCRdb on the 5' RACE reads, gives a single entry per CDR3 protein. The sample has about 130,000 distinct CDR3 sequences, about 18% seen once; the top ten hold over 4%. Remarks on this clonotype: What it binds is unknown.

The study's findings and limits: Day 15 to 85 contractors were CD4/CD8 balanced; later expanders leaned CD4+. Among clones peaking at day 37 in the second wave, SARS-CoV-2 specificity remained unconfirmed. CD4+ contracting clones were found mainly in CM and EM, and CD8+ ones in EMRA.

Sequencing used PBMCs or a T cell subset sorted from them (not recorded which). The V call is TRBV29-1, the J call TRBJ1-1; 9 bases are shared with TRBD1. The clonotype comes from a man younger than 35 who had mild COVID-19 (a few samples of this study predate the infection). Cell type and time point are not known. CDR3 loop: CSVSGQGPGAFF. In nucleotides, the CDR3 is TGCAGCGTTTCGGGACAGGGACCCGGGGCTTTCTTT. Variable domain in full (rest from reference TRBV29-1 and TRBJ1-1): SAVISQKPSRDICQRGTSLTIQCQVDSQVTMMFWYRQQPGQSLTLIATANQGSEATYESGFVIDKFPISRPNLTFSTLTVSNMSPEDSSIYLCSVSGQGPGAFFGQGTRLTVV.